These 8 T cell receptor beta chains came from one sample sequenced in a study of blood T cell repertoires in COVID-19 (dated by TCRdb to 2020 to 2022). The method was the immunoSEQ multiplex PCR assay. Sourced from immuneACCESS, this table was stored by TCRdb with only in-frame sequences that have V and J called. A share of the clones is absent; for the studies checked, an unresolved V gene accounts for under half, and the remainder has no known explanation. The table for this sample lists under 150,000 clones; roughly 72% of them were counted only once. In total, the top ten clones hold about 10% of the sample. Sequences were obtained from peripheral blood. These receptors all come from a human donor in a cohort sampled during active COVID-19.

The rearrangement joins TRBV28 to TRBJ2-1, with TRBD1 as a possible D gene (5 bases). The CDR3 consists of 14 residues. V was pared by 3 bases and J by 3 bases, with 9 bases between. Germline-derived CDR1 and CDR2 are MDHEN and SYDVKM. The CDR3 loop is CASSFFDSYNEQFF. The CDR3 nucleotides are TGTGCCAGCAGTTTTTTTGACAGCTACAATGAGCAGTTCTTC. The full variable domain, with the rest looked up from reference TRBV28 and TRBJ2-1, is DVKVTQSSRYLVKRTGEKVFLECVQDMDHENMFWYRQDPGLGLRLIYFSYDVKMKEKGDIPEGYSVSREKKERFSLILESASTNQTSMYLCASSFFDSYNEQFFGPGTRLTVL.

The chain combines TRBV19 with TRBJ1-5; TRBD1 is a possible D gene (5 bases). Germline values: CDR1 LNHDA, CDR2 SQIVND (reference sequence). V was cut by 4 bases and J by 3 bases, with 10 bases left in between. The CDR3 runs to 14 residues. CDR3 sequence reads: CASSNDRLNQPQHF. Written as DNA, the CDR3 is TGTGCCAGTAGTAATGACAGACTCAATCAGCCCCAGCATTTT.

The chain recombines TRBV6-1 with TRBJ1-2, with D unresolved. The V and J ends lost 2 bases and 6 bases respectively, with 10 bases between them. The CDR3 is 13 amino acids. Per germline, CDR1 MNHNS and CDR2 SASEGT. CDR3 in amino acids: CASSERTVNGYTF. DNA for the CDR3: TGTGCCAGCAGTGAAAGAACAGTGAATGGCTACACCTTC.

The V and J genes are TRBV5-1 and TRBJ1-2; 9 nucleotides align to TRBD1. Germline trimming cut 3 bases from V and 6 bases from J; bases unmatched to any gene: 3. CDR3 size: 13 residues. Germline assignment: CDR1 SGHRS and CDR2 YFSETQ. As DNA, the CDR3 is TGCGCCAGCAGCTGGCGACAGGGGGATGGCTACACCTTC. Amino acid sequence: CASSWRQGDGYTF.

V usage is TRBV28 and J usage is TRBJ2-7, with D possibly TRBD2 on 5 matching bases. The V end lost 6 bases, the J end lost 4 bases, and 16 bases lay between the germline ends. The CDR3 totals 14 residues. Germline CDR1 MDHEN, CDR2 SYDVKM. The CDR3 region has the DNA TGTGCCAGCAGACAGAACTCGGGGAATTACGAGCAGTACTTC. Translation gives CASRQNSGNYEQYF.

The chain couples TRBV3-1 (or the pseudogene TRBV3-2) to TRBJ2-5, with 9 positions matching TRBD2. This CDR3 region has 16 residues. Per germline, CDR1 LGHDT and CDR2 YNNKEL (reference sequence). The junction had 8 bases not matched to a gene; V was cut back by 1 base and J by 5 bases. The CDR3 here is CASSQVLAGGPETQYF. The DNA for the CDR3 is TGTGCCAGCAGCCAAGTTCTCGCGGGGGGGCCGGAGACCCAGTACTTC.

The rearrangement uses TRBV4-1 and TRBJ2-7; D gene uncertain. CDR3 size: 15 residues. CDR1 is MGHRA, CDR2 YSYEKL, per germline. The V and J ends lost 0 bases and 0 bases respectively, with 9 bases between them. CDR3 DNA: TGCGCCAGCAGCCAAGATCTCCGGAGCTCCTACGAGCAGTACTTC. Translated, it gives CASSQDLRSSYEQYF.

This clone was observed a handful of times. This chain uses TRBV5-1 with TRBJ1-3; D unresolved. Per the germline V gene, CDR1 is SGHRS and CDR2 is YFSETQ. The CDR3 extends over 15 amino acids. V lost 0 bases and J 0 bases, leaving 7 bases between the germline ends. The CDR3 DNA reads as TGCGCCAGCAGCTTGGCCGAGAACTCTGGAAACACCATATATTTT. Translated, it gives CASSLAENSGNTIYF.